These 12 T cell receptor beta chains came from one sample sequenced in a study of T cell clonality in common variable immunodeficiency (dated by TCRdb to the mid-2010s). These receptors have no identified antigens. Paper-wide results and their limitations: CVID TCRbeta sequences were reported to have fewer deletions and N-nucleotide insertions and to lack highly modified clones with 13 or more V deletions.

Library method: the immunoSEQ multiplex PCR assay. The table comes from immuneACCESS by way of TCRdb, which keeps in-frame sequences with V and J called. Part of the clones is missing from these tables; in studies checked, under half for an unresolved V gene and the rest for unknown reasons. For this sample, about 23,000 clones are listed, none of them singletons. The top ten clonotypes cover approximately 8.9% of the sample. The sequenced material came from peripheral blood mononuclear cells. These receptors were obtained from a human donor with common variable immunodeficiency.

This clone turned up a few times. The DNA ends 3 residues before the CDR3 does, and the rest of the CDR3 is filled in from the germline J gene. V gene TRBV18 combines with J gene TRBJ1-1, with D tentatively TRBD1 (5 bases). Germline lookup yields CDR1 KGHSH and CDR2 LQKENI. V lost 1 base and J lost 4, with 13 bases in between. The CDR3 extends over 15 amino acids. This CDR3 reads CASSPQGGRGTEAFF. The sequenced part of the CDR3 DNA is TGTGCCAGCTCACCACAAGGAGGGAGGGGCACTGAA.

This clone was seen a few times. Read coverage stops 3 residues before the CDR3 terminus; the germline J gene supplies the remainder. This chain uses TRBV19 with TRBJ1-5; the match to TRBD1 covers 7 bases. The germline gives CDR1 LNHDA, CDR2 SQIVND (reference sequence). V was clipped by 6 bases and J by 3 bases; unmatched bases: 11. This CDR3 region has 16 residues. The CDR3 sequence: CASSRTGVTFNQPQHF. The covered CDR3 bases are TGTGCCAGTAGCCGGACAGGCGTTACCTTCAATCAGCCC.

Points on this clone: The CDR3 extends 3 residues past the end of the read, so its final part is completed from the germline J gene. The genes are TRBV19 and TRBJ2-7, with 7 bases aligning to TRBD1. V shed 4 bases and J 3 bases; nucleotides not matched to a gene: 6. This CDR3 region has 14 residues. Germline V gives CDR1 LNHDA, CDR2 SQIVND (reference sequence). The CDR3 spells CASSTRDSLYEQYF. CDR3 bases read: TGTGCCAGTAGTACAAGGGACAGCCTCTACGAG.

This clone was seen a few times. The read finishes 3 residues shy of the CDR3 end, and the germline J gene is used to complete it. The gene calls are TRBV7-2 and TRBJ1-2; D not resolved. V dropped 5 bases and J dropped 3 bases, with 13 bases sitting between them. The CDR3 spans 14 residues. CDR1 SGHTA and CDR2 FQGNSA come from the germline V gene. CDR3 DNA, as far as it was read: TGTGCCAGCAGCCGCCAGGTAGTGGACTATGGC. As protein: CASSRQVVDYG. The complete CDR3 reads CASSRQVVDYGYTF.

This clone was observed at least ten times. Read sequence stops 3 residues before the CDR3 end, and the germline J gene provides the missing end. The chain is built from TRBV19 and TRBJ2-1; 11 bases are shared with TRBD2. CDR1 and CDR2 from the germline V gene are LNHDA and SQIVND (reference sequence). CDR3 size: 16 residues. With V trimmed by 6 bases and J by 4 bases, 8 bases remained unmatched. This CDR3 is CASRRSGTSGYNEQFF. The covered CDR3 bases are TGTGCCAGTAGGCGATCAGGGACTAGCGGATACAATGAG.

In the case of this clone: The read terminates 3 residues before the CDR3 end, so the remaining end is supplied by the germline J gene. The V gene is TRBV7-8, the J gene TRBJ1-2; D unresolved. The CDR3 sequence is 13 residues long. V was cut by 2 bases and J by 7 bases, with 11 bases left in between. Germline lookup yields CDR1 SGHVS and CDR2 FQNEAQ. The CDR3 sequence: CASSLLMEGGYTF. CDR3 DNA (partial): TGTGCCAGCAGCTTACTAATGGAGGGTGGC.

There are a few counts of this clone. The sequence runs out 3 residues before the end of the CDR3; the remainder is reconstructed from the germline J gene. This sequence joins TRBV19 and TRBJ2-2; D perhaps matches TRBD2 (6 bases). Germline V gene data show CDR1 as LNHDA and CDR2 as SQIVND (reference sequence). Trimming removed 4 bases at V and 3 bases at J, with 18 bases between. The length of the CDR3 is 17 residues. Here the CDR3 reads CASSTRRRGTDTGELFF. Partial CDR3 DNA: TGTGCCAGTAGTACCCGCAGGCGGGGCACGGACACCGGGGAG. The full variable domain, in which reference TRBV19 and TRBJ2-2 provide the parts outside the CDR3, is DGGITQSPKYLFRKEGQNVTLSCEQNLNHDAMYWYRQDPGQGLRLIYYSQIVNDFQKGDIAEGYSVSREKKESFPLTVTSAQKNPTAFYLCASSTRRRGTDTGELFFGEGSRLTVL.

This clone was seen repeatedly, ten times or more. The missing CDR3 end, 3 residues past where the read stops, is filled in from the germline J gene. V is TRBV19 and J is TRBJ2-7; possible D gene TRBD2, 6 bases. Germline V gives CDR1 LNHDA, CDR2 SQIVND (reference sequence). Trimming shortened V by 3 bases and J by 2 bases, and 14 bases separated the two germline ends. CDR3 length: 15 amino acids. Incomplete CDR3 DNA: TGTGCCAGTAGTATTGGCCTAGCGAGCACCTACGAG. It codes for CASSIGLASTYE. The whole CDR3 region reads CASSIGLASTYEQYF. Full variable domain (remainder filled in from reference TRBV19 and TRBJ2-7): DGGITQSPKYLFRKEGQNVTLSCEQNLNHDAMYWYRQDPGQGLRLIYYSQIVNDFQKGDIAEGYSVSREKKESFPLTVTSAQKNPTAFYLCASSIGLASTYEQYFGPGTRLTVT.

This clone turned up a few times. CDR3 amino acids: CASSFTSGSSYEQYF. Partial CDR3 DNA: TGTGCCAGCAGCTTTACTAGCGGAAGCTCCTACGAG. J is TRBJ2-7 and V is TRBV7-2, with 8 bases identical to TRBD2. The read ends 3 residues before the CDR3 terminus; that terminus is restored from the germline J gene. Per the germline V gene, CDR1 is SGHTA and CDR2 is FQGNSA. V shed 3 bases and J 0 bases; nucleotides not matched to a gene: 4. The CDR3 length is 15 residues. The entire variable domain, with the rest obtained from reference TRBV7-2 and TRBJ2-7, is as follows: GAGVSQSPSNKVTEKGKDVELRCDPISGHTALYWYRQSLGQGLEFLIYFQGNSAPDKSGLPSDRFSAERTGGSVSTLTIQRTQQEDSAVYLCASSFTSGSSYEQYFGPGTRLTVT.

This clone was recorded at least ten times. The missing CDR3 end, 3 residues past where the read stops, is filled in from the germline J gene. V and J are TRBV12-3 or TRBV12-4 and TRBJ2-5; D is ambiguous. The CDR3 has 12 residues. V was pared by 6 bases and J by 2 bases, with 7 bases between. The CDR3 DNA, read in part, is TGTGCCAGCAGCATAGTACAAGAGACC. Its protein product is CASSIVQET. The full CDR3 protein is CASSIVQETQYF.

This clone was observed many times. The part of the CDR3 DNA that was read is TGCAGTGCCCAAGAGACTTTAGCCAAAAACATT. Protein sequence: CSAQETLAKNI. The whole CDR3 sequence reads CSAQETLAKNIQYF. V usage is TRBV20-1 and J usage is TRBJ2-4; no clear D. The read ends 3 residues early relative to the CDR3; the germline J gene fills the gap. Between the trimmed V and J ends, which lost 6 bases and 0 bases, there was a span of 12 bases. The CDR3 length is 14 residues. From germline, CDR1 is DFQATT and CDR2 SNEGSKA (reference sequence).

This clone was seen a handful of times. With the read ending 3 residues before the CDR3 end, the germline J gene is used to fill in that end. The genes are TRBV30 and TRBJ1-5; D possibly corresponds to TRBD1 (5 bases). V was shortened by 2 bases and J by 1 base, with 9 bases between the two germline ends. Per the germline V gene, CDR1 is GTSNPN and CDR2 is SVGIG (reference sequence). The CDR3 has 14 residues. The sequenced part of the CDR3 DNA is TGTGCCTGGAGTTATGACAGCAGCAATCAGCCC. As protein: CAWSYDSSNQP. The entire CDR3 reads CAWSYDSSNQPQHF. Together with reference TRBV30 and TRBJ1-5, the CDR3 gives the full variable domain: SQTIHQWPATLVQPVGSPLSLECTVEGTSNPNLYWYRQAAGRGLQLLFYSVGIGQISSEVPQNLSASRPQDRQFILSSKKLLLSDSGFYLCAWSYDSSNQPQHFGDGTRLSIL.